Sequencing of this TCR beta chain was carried out in a study of OX40 agonist ivuxolimab in advanced cancers. About the study as a whole: The costimulatory receptor OX40 (CD134) was targeted by ivuxolimab, a fully human IgG2 agonistic monoclonal antibody. Three dose-escalation patients achieved partial responses, one with hepatocellular carcinoma and two with cutaneous melanoma. Intravenous ivuxolimab was administered to patients every 2 weeks at six dose levels: 0.01, 0.1, 0.3, 1.5, 3 and 10 mg/kg. The paper describes the monotherapy dose-escalation part (N of about 54 patients) of the phase I trial of ivuxolimab. Patients were allowed to have had prior anti-PD-1, anti-PD-L1 or anti-CTLA-4 therapy, and less than 45% of the dose-escalation patients had previously received checkpoint inhibitors. A male proportion of around 80% and a mean age of approximately 58 years, ranging from roughly 23 to 90, were recorded for the dose-escalation cohort. Peripheral TCRbeta sequencing was intended to test whether TCR sequence diversity was altered and clonal T-cell expansion was caused by ivuxolimab. Of the approximately 54 patients in dose escalation, about 19 had hepatocellular carcinoma, some 15 had melanoma, 9 had renal cell carcinoma and 9 had head and neck cancer.

CDR1 and CDR2 are drawn from the germline V gene: SGHVS, FNYEAQ. Relative to germline, V is 2 bases shorter and J is 2 bases shorter, with 8 bases between their ends. Spanning cysteine to phenylalanine, the CDR3 consists of 14 amino acids. Of all the DNA, just the CDR3 is kept, 42 bases in frame from base 1. For sequencing of the TCRbeta CDR3 region, genomic DNA was extracted from the sorted cells. The immunoSEQ Assay was used for sequencing of TCRbeta CDR3 regions. The table was pulled from immuneACCESS by TCRdb, which kept in-frame rearrangements only. Such tables lose some clones; where checked, under half of the loss comes from unresolved V genes, and the rest has no known cause. Within this sample are about 83,000 clones, with over 75% of them counted one time only. The top ten clonotypes cover roughly 0.7% of the sample. As to this clone: Its recognized antigen is unknown. Per-nucleotide qualities are absent, and no much larger clonotype sits a single base away.

The trial excluded patients who had a history of autoimmune disease or were on systemic immunosuppression. In every dose cohort, peripheral blood was drawn for TCR sequencing at baseline, cycle 4 day 1, and cycle 7 day 1. The samples were drawn from a first-in-human, open-label, multicenter phase I dose-escalation trial of ivuxolimab. Adults with locally advanced or metastatic head and neck squamous cell, hepatocellular, melanoma or renal cell carcinoma were enrolled in the trial. Before TCR sequencing, CD4+ T cells and CD8+ T cells were sorted from peripheral blood as separate populations. Findings and caveats that apply to the study as a whole: Antigen specificity was not determined for the clonally expanded peripheral T cells. In partial responders in the 0.1-3.0 mg/kg groups, normalized peripheral clonal expansion was found to be among the lowest, especially among CD8+ T cells. At doses from 0.1 to 3.0 mg/kg, clonal expansion was seen in both CD4+ and CD8+ blood T cells between baseline and week 6. Low levels of normalized T-cell clonal expansion were also shown by some nonresponding patients. On average, CD8+ T cells showed more expanded clones than CD4+ T cells after ivuxolimab.

This specimen consisted of CD4+ or CD8+ T cells sorted from blood, obtained in a trial of the OX40 agonist ivuxolimab. This receptor was taken from an adult with an advanced solid tumor such as melanoma, head and neck, liver or kidney cancer. The sequence links TRBV7-6 to TRBJ2-3; the D gene is not confidently resolved. The CDR3 region reads CASSLISITDTQYF. The DNA reads as follows: TGTGCCAGCAGCTTAATAAGCATCACAGATACGCAGTATTTT.